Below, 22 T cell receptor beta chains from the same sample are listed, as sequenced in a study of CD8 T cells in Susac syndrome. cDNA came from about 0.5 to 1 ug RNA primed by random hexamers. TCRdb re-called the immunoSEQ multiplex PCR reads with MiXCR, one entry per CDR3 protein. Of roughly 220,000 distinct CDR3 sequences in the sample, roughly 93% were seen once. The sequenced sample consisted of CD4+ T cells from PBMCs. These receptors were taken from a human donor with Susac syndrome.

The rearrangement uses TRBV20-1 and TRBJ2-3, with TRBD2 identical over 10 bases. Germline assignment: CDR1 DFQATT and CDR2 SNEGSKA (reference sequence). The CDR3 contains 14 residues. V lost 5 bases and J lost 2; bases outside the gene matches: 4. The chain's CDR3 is CSALAGAVTDTQYF. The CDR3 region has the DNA TGCAGTGCTCTAGCGGGGGCCGTCACAGATACGCAGTATTTT.

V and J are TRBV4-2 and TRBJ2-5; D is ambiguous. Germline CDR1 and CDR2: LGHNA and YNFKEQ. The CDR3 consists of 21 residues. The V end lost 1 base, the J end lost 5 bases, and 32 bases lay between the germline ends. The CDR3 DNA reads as TGTGCCAGCAGCCAAGGTCTCGGAAGGATTACGGATGCAGGCAGCCGTGAGACCCAGTACTTC. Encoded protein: CASSQGLGRITDAGSRETQYF.

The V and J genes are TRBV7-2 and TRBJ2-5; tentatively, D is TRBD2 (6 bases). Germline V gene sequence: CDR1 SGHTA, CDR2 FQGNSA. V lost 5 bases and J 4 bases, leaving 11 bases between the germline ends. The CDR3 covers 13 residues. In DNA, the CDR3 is TGTGCCAGCAGCCCCCTGGGGGGAGAGACCCAGTACTTC. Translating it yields CASSPLGGETQYF.

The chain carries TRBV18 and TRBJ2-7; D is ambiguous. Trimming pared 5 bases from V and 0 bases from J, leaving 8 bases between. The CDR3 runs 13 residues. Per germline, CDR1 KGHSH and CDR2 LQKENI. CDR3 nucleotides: TGTGCCAGCTCAGACCTAAGCTCCTACGAGCAGTACTTC. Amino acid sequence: CASSDLSSYEQYF.

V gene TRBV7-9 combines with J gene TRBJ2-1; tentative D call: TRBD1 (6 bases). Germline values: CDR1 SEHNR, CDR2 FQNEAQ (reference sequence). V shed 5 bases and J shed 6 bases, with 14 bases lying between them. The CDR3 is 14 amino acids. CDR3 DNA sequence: TGTGCCAGCAGCGCCCGACAGGTAACCAATGAGCAGTTCTTC. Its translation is CASSARQVTNEQFF.

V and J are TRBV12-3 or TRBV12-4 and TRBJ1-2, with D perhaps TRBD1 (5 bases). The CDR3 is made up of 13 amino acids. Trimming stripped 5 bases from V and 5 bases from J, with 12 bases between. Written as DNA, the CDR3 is TGTGCCAGCAGTAGCTGGGGGGTTTATGGCTACACCTTC. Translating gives CASSSWGVYGYTF.

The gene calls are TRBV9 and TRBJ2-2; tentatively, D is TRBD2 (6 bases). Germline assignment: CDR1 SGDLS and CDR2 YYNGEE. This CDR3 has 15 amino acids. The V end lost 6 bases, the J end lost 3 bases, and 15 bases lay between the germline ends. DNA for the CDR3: TGTGCCAGCAAGGGAGCGGGTCTAGACACCGGGGAGCTGTTTTTT. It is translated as CASKGAGLDTGELFF.

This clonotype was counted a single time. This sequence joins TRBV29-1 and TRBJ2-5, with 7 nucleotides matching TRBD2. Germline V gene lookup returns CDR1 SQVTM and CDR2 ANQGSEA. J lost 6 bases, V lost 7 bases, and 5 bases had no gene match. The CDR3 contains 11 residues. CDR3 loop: CSAGLGKTQYF. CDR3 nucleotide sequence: TGCAGCGCCGGACTAGGGAAGACCCAGTACTTC.

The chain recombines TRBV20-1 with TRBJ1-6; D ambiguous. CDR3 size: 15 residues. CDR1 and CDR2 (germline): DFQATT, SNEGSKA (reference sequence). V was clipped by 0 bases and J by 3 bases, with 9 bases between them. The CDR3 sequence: CSARDLVFYNSPLHF. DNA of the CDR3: TGCAGTGCTAGAGATCTGGTCTTCTATAATTCACCCCTCCACTTT.

The DNA of the CDR3 is TGTGCCAGCAGCTTAGTTAGCGGGGGGGCGGACGAGCAGTTCTTC. The encoded protein is CASSLVSGGADEQFF. The chain has TRBV7-2 and TRBJ2-1, with TRBD2 matching 11 bases. CDR3 length equals 15 residues. Germline values: CDR1 SGHTA, CDR2 FQGNSA. The J segment lost 10 bases and the V segment lost 1 base, leaving 6 bases of the junction unmatched.

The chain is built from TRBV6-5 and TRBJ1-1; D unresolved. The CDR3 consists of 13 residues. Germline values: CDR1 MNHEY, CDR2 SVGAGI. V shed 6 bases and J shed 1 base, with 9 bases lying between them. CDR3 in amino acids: CASRSGGNTEAFF. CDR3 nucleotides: TGTGCCAGCAGATCCGGAGGGAACACTGAAGCTTTCTTT.

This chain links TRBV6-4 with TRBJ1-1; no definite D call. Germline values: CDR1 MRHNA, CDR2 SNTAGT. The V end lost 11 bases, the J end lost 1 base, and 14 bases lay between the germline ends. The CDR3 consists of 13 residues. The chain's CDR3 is CAGWTEWNTEAFF. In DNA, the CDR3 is TGTGCCGGATGGACGGAATGGAACACTGAAGCTTTCTTT.

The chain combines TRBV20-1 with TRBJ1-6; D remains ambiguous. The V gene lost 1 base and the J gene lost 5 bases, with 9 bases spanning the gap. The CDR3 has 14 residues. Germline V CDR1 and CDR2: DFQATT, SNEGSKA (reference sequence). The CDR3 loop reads CSARGSADNSPLHF. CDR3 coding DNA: TGCAGTGCTAGAGGCTCGGCGGATAATTCACCCCTCCACTTT.

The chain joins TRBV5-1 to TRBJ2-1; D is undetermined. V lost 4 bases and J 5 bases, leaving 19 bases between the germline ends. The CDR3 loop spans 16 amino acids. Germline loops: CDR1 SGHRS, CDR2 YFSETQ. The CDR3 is CASSNRRRAANNEQFF. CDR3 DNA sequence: TGCGCCAGCAGCAACCGAAGAAGGGCCGCTAACAATGAGCAGTTCTTC.

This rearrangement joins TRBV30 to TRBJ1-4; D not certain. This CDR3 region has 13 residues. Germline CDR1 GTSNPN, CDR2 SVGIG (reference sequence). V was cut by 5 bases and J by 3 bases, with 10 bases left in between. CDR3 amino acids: CAWAAGSNEKLFF. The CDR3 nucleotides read TGTGCCTGGGCCGCGGGGTCTAATGAAAAACTGTTTTTT.

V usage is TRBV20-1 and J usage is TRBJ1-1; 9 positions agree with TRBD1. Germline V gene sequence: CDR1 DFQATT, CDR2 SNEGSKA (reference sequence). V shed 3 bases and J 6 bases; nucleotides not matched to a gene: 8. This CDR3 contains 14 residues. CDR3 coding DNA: TGCAGTGCTAGGGACAGGGGTTCATTGGCTGAAGCTTTCTTT. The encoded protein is CSARDRGSLAEAFF.

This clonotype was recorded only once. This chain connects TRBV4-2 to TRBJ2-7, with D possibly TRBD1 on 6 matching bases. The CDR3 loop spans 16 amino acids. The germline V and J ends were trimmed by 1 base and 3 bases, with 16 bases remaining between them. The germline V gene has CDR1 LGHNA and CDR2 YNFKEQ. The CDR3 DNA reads TGTGCCAGCAGCCAAGGGGACAAATCAATCGACTACGAGCAGTACTTC. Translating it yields CASSQGDKSIDYEQYF.

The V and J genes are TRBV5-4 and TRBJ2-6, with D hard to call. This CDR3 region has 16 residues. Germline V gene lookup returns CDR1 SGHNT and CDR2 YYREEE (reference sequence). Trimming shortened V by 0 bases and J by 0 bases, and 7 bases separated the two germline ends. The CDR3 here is CASSLDSGSGANVLTF. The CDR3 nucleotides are TGTGCCAGCAGCTTGGACAGTGGCTCTGGGGCCAACGTCCTGACTTTC.

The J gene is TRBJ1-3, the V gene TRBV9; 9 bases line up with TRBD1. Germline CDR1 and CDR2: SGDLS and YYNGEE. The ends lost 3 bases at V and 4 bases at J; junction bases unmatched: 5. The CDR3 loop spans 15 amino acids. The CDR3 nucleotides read TGTGCCAGCAGCGACAGGGGGCTAGAAGGAAACACCATATATTTT. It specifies CASSDRGLEGNTIYF.

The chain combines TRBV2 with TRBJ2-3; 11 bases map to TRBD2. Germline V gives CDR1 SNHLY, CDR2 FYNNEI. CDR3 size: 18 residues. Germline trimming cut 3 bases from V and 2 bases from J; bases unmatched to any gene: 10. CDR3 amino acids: CASSDSHIAGGPTDTQYF. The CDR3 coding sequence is TGTGCCAGCAGTGATTCTCACATAGCGGGGGGGCCCACAGATACGCAGTATTTT.

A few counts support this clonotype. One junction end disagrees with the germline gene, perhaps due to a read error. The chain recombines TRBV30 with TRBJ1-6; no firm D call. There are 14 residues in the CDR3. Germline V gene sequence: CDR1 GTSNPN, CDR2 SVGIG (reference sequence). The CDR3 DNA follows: TGTGCCTGGAGTCCTAGCTCCTATAATTCACCCCTCCATTTT. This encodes CAWSPSSYNSPLHF.

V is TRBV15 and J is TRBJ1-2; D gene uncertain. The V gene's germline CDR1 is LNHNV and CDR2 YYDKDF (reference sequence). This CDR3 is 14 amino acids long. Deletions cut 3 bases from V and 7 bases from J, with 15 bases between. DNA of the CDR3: TGTGCCACCAGCAGGGAAGACGGAAACCCTGGCTACACCTTC. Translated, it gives CATSREDGNPGYTF.